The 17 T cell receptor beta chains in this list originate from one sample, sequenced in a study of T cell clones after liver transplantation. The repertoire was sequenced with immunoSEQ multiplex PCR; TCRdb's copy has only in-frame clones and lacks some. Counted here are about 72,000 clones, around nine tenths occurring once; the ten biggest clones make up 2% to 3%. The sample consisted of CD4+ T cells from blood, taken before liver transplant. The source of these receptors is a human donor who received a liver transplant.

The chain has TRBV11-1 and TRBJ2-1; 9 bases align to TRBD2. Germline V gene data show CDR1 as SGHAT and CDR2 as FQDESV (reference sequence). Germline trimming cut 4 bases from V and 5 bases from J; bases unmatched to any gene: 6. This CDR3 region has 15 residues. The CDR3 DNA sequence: TGTGCCAGCAGCTCGGGGACTAGCCGACACAATGAGCAGTTCTTC. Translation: CASSSGTSRHNEQFF.

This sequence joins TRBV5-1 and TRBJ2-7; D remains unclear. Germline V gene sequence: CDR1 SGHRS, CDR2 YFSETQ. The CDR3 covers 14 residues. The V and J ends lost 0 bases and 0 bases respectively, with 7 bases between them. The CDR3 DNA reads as TGCGCCAGCAGCTTGGAGATTAGCTCCTACGAGCAGTACTTC. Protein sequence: CASSLEISSYEQYF. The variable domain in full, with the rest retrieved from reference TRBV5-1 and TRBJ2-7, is KAGVTQTPRYLIKTRGQQVTLSCSPISGHRSVSWYQQTPGQGLQFLFEYFSETQRNKGNFPGRFSGRQFSNSRSEMNVSTLELGDSALYLCASSLEISSYEQYFGPGTRLTVT.

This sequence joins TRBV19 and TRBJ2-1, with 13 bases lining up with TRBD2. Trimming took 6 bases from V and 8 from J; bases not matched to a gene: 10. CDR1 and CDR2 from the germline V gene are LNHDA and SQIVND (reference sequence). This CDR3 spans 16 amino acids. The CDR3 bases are TGTGCCAGTAGGCATTGGACTAGCGGGAGTGGGTATGAGCAGTTCTTC. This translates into CASRHWTSGSGYEQFF.

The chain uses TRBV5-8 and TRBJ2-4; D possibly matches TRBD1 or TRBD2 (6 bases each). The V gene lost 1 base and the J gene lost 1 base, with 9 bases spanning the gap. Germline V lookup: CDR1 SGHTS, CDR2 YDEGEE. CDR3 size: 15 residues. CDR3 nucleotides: TGTGCCAGCAGCTTGCCGGGGGCGGCCAAAAACATTCAGTACTTC. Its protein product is CASSLPGAAKNIQYF. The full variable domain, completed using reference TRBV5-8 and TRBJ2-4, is EAGVTQSPTHLIKTRGQQATLRCSPISGHTSVYWYQQALGLGLQFLLWYDEGEERNRGNFPPRFSGRQFPNYSSELNVNALELEDSALYLCASSLPGAAKNIQYFGAGTRLSVL.

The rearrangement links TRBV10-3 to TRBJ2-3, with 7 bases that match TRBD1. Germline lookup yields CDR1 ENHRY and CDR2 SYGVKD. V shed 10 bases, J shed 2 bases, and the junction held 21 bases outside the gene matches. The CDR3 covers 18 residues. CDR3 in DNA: TGTGCCACGAGCCCGGGCAGGGGGACCACCCTGGACACAGATACGCAGTATTTT. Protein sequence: CATSPGRGTTLDTDTQYF.

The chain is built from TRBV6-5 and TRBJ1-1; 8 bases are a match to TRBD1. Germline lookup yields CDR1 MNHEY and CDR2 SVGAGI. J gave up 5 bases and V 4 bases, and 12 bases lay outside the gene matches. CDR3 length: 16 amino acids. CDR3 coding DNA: TGTGCCAGCAGTTTCGACTCAGGACAGGGTTGGACTGAAGCTTTCTTT. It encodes CASSFDSGQGWTEAFF.

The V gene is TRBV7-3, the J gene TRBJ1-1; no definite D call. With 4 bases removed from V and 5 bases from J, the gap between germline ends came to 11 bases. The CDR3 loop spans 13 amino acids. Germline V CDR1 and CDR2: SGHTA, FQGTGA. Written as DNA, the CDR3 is TGTGCCAGCAGCTCCTTGGCGGGGACTGAAGCTTTCTTT. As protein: CASSSLAGTEAFF.

CDR3: CASSNEWVAHEQYF. As DNA, the CDR3 is TGTGCCAGCAGCAACGAATGGGTAGCGCACGAGCAGTACTTC. The gene calls are TRBV13 and TRBJ2-7; possibly TRBD2 for D (5 bases). Germline V gene sequence: CDR1 PRHDT, CDR2 FYEKMQ (reference sequence). The CDR3 contains 14 residues. V shed 5 bases and J shed 5 bases, with 16 bases lying between them.

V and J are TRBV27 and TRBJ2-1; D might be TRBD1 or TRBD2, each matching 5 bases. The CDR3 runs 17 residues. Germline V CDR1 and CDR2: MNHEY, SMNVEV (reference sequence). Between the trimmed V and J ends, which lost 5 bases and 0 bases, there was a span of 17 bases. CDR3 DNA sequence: TGTGCCAGCAGTCCCGGGACGGTCGCCATCTCCTACAATGAGCAGTTCTTC. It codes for CASSPGTVAISYNEQFF.

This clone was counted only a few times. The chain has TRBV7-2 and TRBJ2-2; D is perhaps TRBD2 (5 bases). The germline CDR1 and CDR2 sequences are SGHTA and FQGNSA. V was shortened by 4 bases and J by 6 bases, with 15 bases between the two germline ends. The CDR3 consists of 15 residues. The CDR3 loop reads CASSSIWESAGELFF. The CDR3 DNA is TGTGCCAGCAGCTCAATTTGGGAGAGTGCCGGGGAGCTGTTTTTT. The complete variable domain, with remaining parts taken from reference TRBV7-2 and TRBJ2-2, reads GAGVSQSPSNKVTEKGKDVELRCDPISGHTALYWYRQSLGQGLEFLIYFQGNSAPDKSGLPSDRFSAERTGGSVSTLTIQRTQQEDSAVYLCASSSIWESAGELFFGEGSRLTVL.

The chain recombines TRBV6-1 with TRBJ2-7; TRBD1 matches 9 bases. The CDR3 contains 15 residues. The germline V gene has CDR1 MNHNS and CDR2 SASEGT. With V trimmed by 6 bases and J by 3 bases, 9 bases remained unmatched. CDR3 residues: CASRDTGTGFYEQYF. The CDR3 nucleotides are TGTGCCAGCAGGGACACCGGGACAGGGTTCTACGAGCAGTACTTC.

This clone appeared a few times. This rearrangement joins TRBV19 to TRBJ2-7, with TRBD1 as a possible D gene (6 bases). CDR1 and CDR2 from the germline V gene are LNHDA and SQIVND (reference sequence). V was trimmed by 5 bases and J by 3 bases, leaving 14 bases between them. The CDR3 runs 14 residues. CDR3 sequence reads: CASSPVPDSYEQYF. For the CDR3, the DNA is TGTGCCAGTAGTCCTGTCCCGGACAGCTACGAGCAGTACTTC.

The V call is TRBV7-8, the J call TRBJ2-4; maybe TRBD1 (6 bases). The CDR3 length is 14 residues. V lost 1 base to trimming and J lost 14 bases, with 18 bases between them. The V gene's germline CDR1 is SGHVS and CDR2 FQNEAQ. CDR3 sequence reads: CASSLEGRGHQKYF. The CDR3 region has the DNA TGTGCCAGCAGCTTAGAAGGCCGGGGACACCAAAAGTACTTC.

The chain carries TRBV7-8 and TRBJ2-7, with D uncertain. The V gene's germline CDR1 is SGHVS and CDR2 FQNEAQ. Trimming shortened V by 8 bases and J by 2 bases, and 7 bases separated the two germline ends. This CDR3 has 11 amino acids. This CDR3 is CASSAAYEQYF. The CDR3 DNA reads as TGTGCCAGCTCGGCTGCCTACGAGCAGTACTTC.

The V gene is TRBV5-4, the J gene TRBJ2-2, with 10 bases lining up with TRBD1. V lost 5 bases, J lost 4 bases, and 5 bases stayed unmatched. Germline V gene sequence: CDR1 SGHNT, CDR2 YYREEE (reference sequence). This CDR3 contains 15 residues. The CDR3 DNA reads TGTGCCAGCAGAGCCGGGACAGGGGCCACCGGGGAGCTGTTTTTT. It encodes CASRAGTGATGELFF.

The CDR3 spells CASRLAGSDTQYF. The CDR3, as DNA: TGCGCCAGCCGACTAGCGGGCTCTGATACGCAGTATTTT. The chain uses TRBV4-1 and TRBJ2-3, with TRBD2 matching 10 bases. CDR3 length: 13 amino acids. The germline V gene encodes CDR1 MGHRA and CDR2 YSYEKL. The J segment lost 6 bases and the V segment lost 8 bases, leaving 5 bases of the junction unmatched.

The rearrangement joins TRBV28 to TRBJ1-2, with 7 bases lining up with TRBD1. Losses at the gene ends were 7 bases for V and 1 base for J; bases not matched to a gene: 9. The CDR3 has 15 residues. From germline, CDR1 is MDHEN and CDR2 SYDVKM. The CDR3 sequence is CASTPQAGGNYGYTF. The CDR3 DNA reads TGTGCCAGCACCCCCCAGGCAGGGGGTAACTATGGCTACACCTTC.